The clone carrying this T cell receptor beta chain has just a few counts. Its antigen is still unknown. The data were obtained in a study of cytomegalovirus exposure and HLA in healthy donors. Broader study findings: The study recorded 150 to 200 TCR beta chains that were cytomegalovirus-associated. Reportedly, fewer N-insertions than the roughly 690-donor mean appeared in an Asian-associated ancestry cluster in a later analysis.

Germline V gene lookup returns CDR1 MDHEN and CDR2 SYDVKM. V was clipped by 4 bases and J by 9 bases, with 16 bases between them. The CDR3 runs 14 residues. The PCR made use of 60 Vbeta and 13 Jbeta primers. This table comes from immunoSEQ multiplex PCR, and its TCRdb copy is limited to in-frame clones, with some not included. Of approximately 180,000 clones in the sample, roughly three quarters are singletons; the top ten hold roughly 3%. The rearrangement links TRBV28 to TRBJ1-5; D remains unclear. This TCR was recovered from a male donor in good health and CMV-seronegative. The sample taken for sequencing was PBMCs. Here the CDR3 DNA reads TGTGCCAGCAGTTCCCAAAGGAGCTTGGGGCCCCAGCATTTT. The encoded protein is CASSSQRSLGPQHF.